This T cell receptor beta chain was sequenced in a study of T cells after yellow fever vaccination. Study-level information: Each low-cell-number fraction was prepared by means of SMART-Seq v4 Ultra Low Input.

The 5'RACE template-switching step produced TCR cDNA and added a universal primer site and UMIs. TCRdb recomputed calls from the 5' RACE reads with MiXCR, one row per CDR3 protein. The sample gives 300,000 to 400,000 distinct CDR3 sequences, about 6.2% of which show up once; 15% is in the top ten. V was shortened by 7 bases and J by 2 bases, with 12 bases between the two germline ends. The CDR3 runs 14 residues. This clonotype was counted at least ten times. Sequenced here: PBMCs, sampled 5 days after the yellow fever booster vaccination. The receptor comes from a man younger than 40 who received the YFV17D yellow fever vaccine. V and J are TRBV12-3 or TRBV12-4 and TRBJ1-5; weak D call: TRBD1 (6 bases). CDR3 in amino acids: CASTTGLGNQPQHF. In DNA, the CDR3 is TGTGCCAGCACTACAGGGTTGGGCAATCAGCCCCAGCATTTT.